This is a list of T cell receptor beta chains from one sample in a study of vaccination effects on CD4 cells after COVID-19. The repertoire was sequenced with immunoSEQ multiplex PCR; TCRdb's copy has only in-frame clones and lacks some. The top ten clones hold around 1.1% of a sample with 75,000 to 100,000 clones, about three quarters of them seen once. Their recognized antigens are unknown. Source: CD4+ T cells from PBMCs cultured with HCoV-OC43 spike peptides, taken after COVID-19 vaccination. The receptors come from a human donor who received a COVID-19 vaccine. CDR3s leave out the opening cysteine and the closing phenylalanine or tryptophan.

J gene: TRBJ2-1
V gene: TRBV28
CDR3 protein: ASSDYREEQF

J gene: TRBJ2-2
V gene: TRBV15
CDR3 protein: ATSRNRGGTGELF

J gene: TRBJ1-1
V gene: TRBV18
CDR3 protein: ASSPGAHMNTEAF

J gene: TRBJ2-1
V gene: TRBV7-9
CDR3 protein: ASSLGPVGDEQF

J gene: TRBJ1-1
V gene: TRBV19
CDR3 protein: ASTVSSSFGTEAF

J gene: TRBJ2-1
V gene: TRBV10-2
CDR3 protein: ASRGQAINEQF

J gene: TRBJ2-2
V gene: TRBV6-6
CDR3 protein: ASSYPTKNTGELF

J gene: TRBJ1-5
V gene: TRBV19
CDR3 protein: ASSLRTGTNQPQH

J gene: TRBJ1-1
V gene: TRBV24-1
CDR3 protein: ATSDPGQGNTEAF

J gene: TRBJ2-3
V gene: TRBV5-1
CDR3 protein: ASSQLKLASDTQY

J gene: TRBJ1-3
V gene: TRBV4-2
CDR3 protein: ASSQEVTGKGNTIY

J gene: TRBJ1-2
V gene: TRBV4-1
CDR3 protein: ASSRTGFGFYGYT

J gene: TRBJ1-5
V gene: TRBV10-1
CDR3 protein: ASSEGQINQPQH

J gene: TRBJ1-5
V gene: TRBV15
CDR3 protein: ATSRERAGDNQPQH

J gene: TRBJ1-5
V gene: TRBV30
CDR3 protein: AWTGGRSNQPQH

J gene: TRBJ1-5
V gene: TRBV6-2/TRBV6-3
CDR3 protein: ASSYAPQARGLNQPQH

J gene: TRBJ1-3
V gene: TRBV2
CDR3 protein: ASRDPQGAHGNTIY

J gene: TRBJ2-2
V gene: TRBV9
CDR3 protein: ASSRSGGAVVGELF

J gene: TRBJ1-2
V gene: TRBV4-3
CDR3 protein: ASSQQTGNYGYT

J gene: TRBJ2-1
V gene: TRBV5-1
CDR3 protein: ASSNGDGYNEQF

J gene: TRBJ2-1
V gene: TRBV7-8
CDR3 protein: ASSLAHMSRGAGQF

J gene: TRBJ1-5
V gene: TRBV6-2/TRBV6-3
CDR3 protein: ASSLDSYSNQPQH

J gene: TRBJ1-6
V gene: TRBV18
CDR3 protein: ASSPAGNSPLH

J gene: TRBJ2-3
V gene: TRBV5-4
CDR3 protein: ASSLRGAADTQY

J gene: TRBJ2-1
V gene: TRBV6-2/TRBV6-3
CDR3 protein: ASSSGQKTHNEQF

J gene: TRBJ1-1
V gene: TRBV6-4
CDR3 protein: ASSPSGHIEAF

J gene: TRBJ1-1
V gene: TRBV12-3/TRBV12-4
CDR3 protein: ASSLGLNTEAF

J gene: TRBJ2-3
V gene: TRBV2
CDR3 protein: ASSDQGGTDTQY

J gene: TRBJ1-1
V gene: TRBV6-5
CDR3 protein: ASSYSEQYGNTEAF

J gene: TRBJ2-6
V gene: TRBV11-1
CDR3 protein: ASSLASGGAGGANVLT

J gene: TRBJ2-2
V gene: TRBV18
CDR3 protein: ASSPLPIGGSGAGELF

J gene: TRBJ1-1
V gene: TRBV2
CDR3 protein: ASSPGPRLISEAF

J gene: TRBJ1-4
V gene: TRBV18
CDR3 protein: ASSPTGPDEKLF

J gene: TRBJ2-3
V gene: TRBV29-1
CDR3 protein: SVGTGTTDTQY

J gene: TRBJ1-1
V gene: TRBV2
CDR3 protein: ASSGLENTEAF

J gene: TRBJ2-5
V gene: TRBV12-5
CDR3 protein: ASGLQEETQY

J gene: TRBJ2-6
V gene: TRBV4-3
CDR3 protein: ASSQEGRRAGANVLT

J gene: TRBJ1-2
V gene: TRBV5-6
CDR3 protein: ASSLSGTYGYT

J gene: TRBJ2-3
V gene: TRBV4-3
CDR3 protein: ASSFTPTDTQY

J gene: TRBJ1-2
V gene: TRBV18
CDR3 protein: ASSPPAGTGGYNT

J gene: TRBJ2-5
V gene: TRBV2
CDR3 protein: ATKPNRGQETQY